A single TCR beta chain is shown here with its context. Its specificity is unknown. The sample belongs to a study of blood T cells in healthy people across ages. Primed by a sample-barcoded 5' primer and a J-beta primer mix, a second PCR proceeded for 7 to 11 cycles. TCRdb analysed the 5' RACE reads with MiXCR anew, one entry per CDR3 protein. The sample consists of roughly 1,000,000 distinct CDR3 sequences, around 25% of them appearing once. The germline V gene encodes CDR1 SGHTA and CDR2 FQGNSA. The J segment lost 5 bases and the V segment lost 4 bases, leaving 9 bases of the junction unmatched. The CDR3 totals 16 residues. Whole-study findings and limits: Lack of knowledge of donor CMV status possibly confounded expanded clonotype changes.

The same data also contributed to another study, on T cells of mothers and their children.

The chain employs TRBV7-2 and TRBJ1-1, with 11 bases aligning to TRBD1. Sequenced sample: blood. The sequence was collected from a girl under 10 years old in good health. The CDR3 region has the DNA TGTGCCAGCAGCTCCGGGACAGGGGGATTGAGGACTGAAGCTTTCTTT. The encoded protein is CASSSGTGGLRTEAFF.